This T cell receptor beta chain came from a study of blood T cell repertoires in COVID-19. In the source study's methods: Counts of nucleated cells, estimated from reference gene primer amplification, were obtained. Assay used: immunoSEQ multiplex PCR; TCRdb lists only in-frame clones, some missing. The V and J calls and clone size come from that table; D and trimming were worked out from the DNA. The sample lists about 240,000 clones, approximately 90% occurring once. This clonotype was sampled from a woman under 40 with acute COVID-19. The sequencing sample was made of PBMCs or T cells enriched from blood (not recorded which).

As DNA, the CDR3 is TGTGCCAGCTCGAGGACAGGGTGGAAGAATTCACCCCTCCACTTT. Protein product: CASSRTGWKNSPLHF. This sequence joins TRBV18 and TRBJ1-6, with 8 bases lining up with TRBD1. The CDR3 spans 15 residues. The V and J ends lost 6 bases and 7 bases, in that order; junction bases with no gene match: 8. CDR1 is KGHSH and CDR2 is LQKENI in the germline V gene.